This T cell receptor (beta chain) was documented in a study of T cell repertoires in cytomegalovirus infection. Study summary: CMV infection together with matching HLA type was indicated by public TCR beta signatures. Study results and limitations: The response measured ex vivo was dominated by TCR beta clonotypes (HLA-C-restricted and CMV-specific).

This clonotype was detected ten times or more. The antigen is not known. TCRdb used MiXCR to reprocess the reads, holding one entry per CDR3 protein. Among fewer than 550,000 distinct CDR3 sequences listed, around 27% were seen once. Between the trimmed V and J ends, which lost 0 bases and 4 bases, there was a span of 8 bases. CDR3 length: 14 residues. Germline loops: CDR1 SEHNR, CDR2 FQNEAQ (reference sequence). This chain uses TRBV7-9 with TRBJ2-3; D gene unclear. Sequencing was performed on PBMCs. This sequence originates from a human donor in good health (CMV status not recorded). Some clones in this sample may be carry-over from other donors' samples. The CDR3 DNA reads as TGTGCCAGCAGCTTAGCGTTGTCTCCAGATACGCAGTATTTT. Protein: CASSLALSPDTQYF.